This T cell receptor beta chain was identified during a study of T cell repertoires in cytomegalovirus infection. Study as a whole: Used in the study were CMV epitopes, some recently identified and HLA-C-restricted, others well-studied and HLA-B-restricted. Study-wide results and limits: Of the TCR beta families, the public ones yielded a cumulative frequency that identified carriers of CMV plus the relevant HLA.

A note on this clonotype: Its target is unknown.

In TCRdb, the reads were re-called with MiXCR into one record per CDR3 protein. The data show about 890,000 distinct CDR3 sequences, approximately 30% seen once. The CDR3 has 14 residues. The V end was cut by 4 bases, the J end by 2 bases, with 9 bases between. In germline, CDR1 is SGHVS, CDR2 FQNEAQ. Specimen: cultured CD8+ T cells from PBMCs, collected from culture after CMV antigen stimulation. The gene calls are TRBV7-8 and TRBJ1-3, with D hard to call. The TCR originated in a human donor in good health (CMV status not recorded). Some clones in this sample may be carry-over from other donors' samples. The CDR3 is CASSWEGAGNTIYF. In DNA form, the CDR3 reads TGTGCCAGCAGCTGGGAGGGAGCTGGAAACACCATATATTTT.